These T cell receptor beta chains were read from a single sample in a study of early T cells in non-severe SARS-CoV-2 infection. MiXCR was run by TCRdb on the 5' RACE reads, yielding one entry per CDR3 protein. The sample holds 50,000 to 85,000 distinct CDR3 sequences, over 8% seen once. What was sequenced was whole blood. These receptors all come from an adult who was a healthcare worker with PCR-confirmed SARS-CoV-2 infection or an uninfected control (not recorded which). CDR3s include the opening cysteine and the closing phenylalanine or tryptophan. A D gene is named only where the DNA matches it firmly. A row's size may be missing; if present it is once, few, many or a size class.

j_gene: TRBJ2-1
v_gene: TRBV6-1
d_gene: .
len: 13
abundance: .
CDR3nt: TGTGCCACCCGGGACGGAAGATACAATGAGCAGTTCTTC
CDR3aa: CATRDGRYNEQFF

j_gene: TRBJ2-7
v_gene: TRBV20-1
d_gene: TRBD2
len: 13
abundance: few
CDR3nt: TGCAGTGCTCGCCGGGGGGAGACCTACGAGCAGTACTTC
CDR3aa: CSARRGETYEQYF

j_gene: TRBJ2-3
v_gene: TRBV7-6
d_gene: TRBD2
len: 18
abundance: .
CDR3nt: TGTGCCAGCAGCTTAGAGGGGACTAGCGGAGCAGGCACAGATACGCAGTATTTT
CDR3aa: CASSLEGTSGAGTDTQYF

j_gene: TRBJ2-1
v_gene: TRBV20-1
d_gene: .
len: 15
abundance: many
CDR3nt: TGCAGTGCTAGTGGCGCGAGGAGCTCCTACAATGAGCAGTTCTTC
CDR3aa: CSASGARSSYNEQFF

j_gene: TRBJ1-2
v_gene: TRBV7-2
d_gene: TRBD1
len: 16
abundance: few
CDR3nt: TGTGCCAGCAGCTCCCCCAATGAAAGGGGGCATTATGGCTACACCTTC
CDR3aa: CASSSPNERGHYGYTF

j_gene: TRBJ2-1
v_gene: TRBV20-1
d_gene: TRBD1
len: 13
abundance: .
CDR3nt: TGCAGTCTGGACAGGGACTCCTACAATGAGCAGTTCTTC
CDR3aa: CSLDRDSYNEQFF

j_gene: TRBJ2-2
v_gene: TRBV11-3
d_gene: .
len: 14
abundance: .
CDR3nt: TGTGCCAGCAGCTTATTAGCGAACACCGGGGAGCTGTTTTTT
CDR3aa: CASSLLANTGELFF

j_gene: TRBJ1-1
v_gene: TRBV20-1
d_gene: .
len: 14
abundance: few
CDR3nt: TGCAGTGCTGACTACAGGGAGAAAGCTACTGAAGCTTTCTTT
CDR3aa: CSADYREKATEAFF

j_gene: TRBJ2-7
v_gene: TRBV29-1
d_gene: .
len: 13
abundance: few
CDR3nt: TGCAGCGCCCGGCGGACAAACTCCTACGAGCAGTACTTC
CDR3aa: CSARRTNSYEQYF

j_gene: TRBJ2-3
v_gene: TRBV5-1
d_gene: TRBD2
len: 16
abundance: .
CDR3nt: TGCGCCAGCAGCTCTGGGGGACTAGCGGCGGTAGATACGCAGTATTTT
CDR3aa: CASSSGGLAAVDTQYF

j_gene: TRBJ2-7
v_gene: TRBV30
d_gene: .
len: 9
abundance: many
CDR3nt: TGTGCCTGGAGCACCGAGCAGTACTTC
CDR3aa: CAWSTEQYF

j_gene: TRBJ1-5
v_gene: TRBV30
d_gene: TRBD1
len: 14
abundance: .
CDR3nt: TGTGCCTGGAGTGAGGGACAGTCATACCAGCCCCAGCATTTT
CDR3aa: CAWSEGQSYQPQHF

j_gene: TRBJ1-2
v_gene: TRBV30
d_gene: .
len: 10
abundance: .
CDR3nt: TGTGCCGTCCGGGGTGGTGGCTACACCTTC
CDR3aa: CAVRGGGYTF

j_gene: TRBJ2-5
v_gene: TRBV6-2/TRBV6-3
d_gene: .
len: 17
abundance: few
CDR3nt: TGTGCCAGCAGTTACCTAAAGACCGGGACAAAGAGGGAGACCCAGTACTTC
CDR3aa: CASSYLKTGTKRETQYF

j_gene: TRBJ1-1
v_gene: TRBV9
d_gene: .
len: 12
abundance: .
CDR3nt: TGTGCCAGCAGCGAGGCAGGGCCAGAAGCTTTCTTT
CDR3aa: CASSEAGPEAFF

j_gene: TRBJ1-2
v_gene: TRBV18
d_gene: .
len: 14
abundance: many
CDR3nt: TGTGCCAGCTCACCACCGGGAGGGGCTCGTGGCTACACCTTC
CDR3aa: CASSPPGGARGYTF

j_gene: TRBJ1-1
v_gene: TRBV10-1
d_gene: .
len: 13
abundance: few
CDR3nt: TGCGCCAGCAGTGATTCCGTCCGGACTGAAGCTTTCTTT
CDR3aa: CASSDSVRTEAFF

j_gene: TRBJ1-2
v_gene: TRBV12-3/TRBV12-4
d_gene: TRBD1
len: 13
abundance: .
CDR3nt: TGTGCCAGCAGCCGGGACAGCTTTAATGGCTACACCTTC
CDR3aa: CASSRDSFNGYTF

j_gene: TRBJ2-6
v_gene: TRBV20-1
d_gene: .
len: 14
abundance: many
CDR3nt: TGCAGTGCTAGGGAGTCAGGGAGGGCCAACGTCCTGACTTTC
CDR3aa: CSARESGRANVLTF

j_gene: TRBJ2-3
v_gene: TRBV7-2
d_gene: .
len: 17
abundance: .
CDR3nt: TGTGCCAGCAGCTTAAGGCCGACCATCGGGAGATTAGATACGCAGTATTTT
CDR3aa: CASSLRPTIGRLDTQYF

j_gene: TRBJ2-5
v_gene: TRBV7-3
d_gene: TRBD2
len: 17
abundance: few
CDR3nt: TGTGCCAGCAGCTTAAGAGGACTAGCGGGAGACGGTGAGACCCAGTACTTC
CDR3aa: CASSLRGLAGDGETQYF

j_gene: TRBJ2-7
v_gene: TRBV27
d_gene: TRBD1
len: 16
abundance: few
CDR3nt: TGTGCCAGCAGTAACTACCGGGACAGGGGGCTCTACGAGCAGTACTTC
CDR3aa: CASSNYRDRGLYEQYF

j_gene: TRBJ2-7
v_gene: TRBV7-9
d_gene: .
len: 13
abundance: .
CDR3nt: TGTGCCAGCAGCTTAGAAATCCCTCGCGAGCAGTACTTC
CDR3aa: CASSLEIPREQYF

j_gene: TRBJ2-7
v_gene: TRBV20-1
d_gene: TRBD2
len: 15
abundance: .
CDR3nt: TGCAGTGCTAGAGATCCTAGCGGGGATTTTTACGAGCAGTACTTC
CDR3aa: CSARDPSGDFYEQYF

j_gene: TRBJ2-1
v_gene: TRBV4-2
d_gene: TRBD2
len: 16
abundance: .
CDR3nt: TGTGCCAGCAGCCAGTTTGGACTAGCGGGAGGCAATGAGCAGTTCTTC
CDR3aa: CASSQFGLAGGNEQFF

j_gene: TRBJ2-5
v_gene: TRBV7-2
d_gene: TRBD2
len: 16
abundance: .
CDR3nt: TGTGCCAGCAGCTTAGGACTAGCGGGTTTGGGAGAGACCCAGTACTTC
CDR3aa: CASSLGLAGLGETQYF

j_gene: TRBJ2-7
v_gene: TRBV5-1
d_gene: TRBD1
len: 15
abundance: few
CDR3nt: TGCGCCAGCGCCCAAGCGGGGACAGGGGCCTACGAGCAGTACTTC
CDR3aa: CASAQAGTGAYEQYF

j_gene: TRBJ2-7
v_gene: TRBV6-5
d_gene: TRBD2
len: 14
abundance: .
CDR3nt: TGTGCCAGCAGTTACAAGGGACTAGCGGACGAGCAGTACTTC
CDR3aa: CASSYKGLADEQYF

j_gene: TRBJ2-5
v_gene: TRBV10-3
d_gene: TRBD2
len: 14
abundance: .
CDR3nt: TGTGCCATCAGTGAGTCTCCGGGAGGGGAGACCCAGTACTTC
CDR3aa: CAISESPGGETQYF

j_gene: TRBJ1-2
v_gene: TRBV20-1
d_gene: .
len: 13
abundance: many
CDR3nt: TGCAGTGCTAGAGACAGAGCCCTCTATGGCTACACCTTC
CDR3aa: CSARDRALYGYTF

j_gene: TRBJ1-2
v_gene: TRBV6-1
d_gene: .
len: 12
abundance: many
CDR3nt: TGTGCCAGCTCGGCTGGGGCCTATGGCTACACCTTC
CDR3aa: CASSAGAYGYTF

j_gene: TRBJ2-7
v_gene: TRBV27
d_gene: .
len: 14
abundance: .
CDR3nt: TGTGCCAGCAAACCTTATCCTGTTTCGGGGGAGCAGTACTTC
CDR3aa: CASKPYPVSGEQYF

j_gene: TRBJ2-1
v_gene: TRBV9
d_gene: .
len: 14
abundance: few
CDR3nt: TGTGCCAGCAGCGTAGGTCCAGAGAACAATGAGCAGTTCTTC
CDR3aa: CASSVGPENNEQFF

j_gene: TRBJ2-1
v_gene: TRBV6-4
d_gene: TRBD2
len: 15
abundance: few
CDR3nt: TGTGCCAGCAGCGAGACTAGCGGGGCCTACAATGAGCAGTTCTTC
CDR3aa: CASSETSGAYNEQFF

j_gene: TRBJ2-6
v_gene: TRBV14
d_gene: .
len: 22
abundance: many
CDR3nt: TGTGCCAGCAGCCAAGATCTTGTGCGGGTCCTGACTGCAAGCTCTGGGGCCAACGTCCTGACTTTC
CDR3aa: CASSQDLVRVLTASSGANVLTF

j_gene: TRBJ1-1
v_gene: TRBV7-6
d_gene: TRBD1
len: 14
abundance: .
CDR3nt: TGTGCCAGCAGCGGACAGGCGAGCTCCCCTGAAGCTTTCTTT
CDR3aa: CASSGQASSPEAFF

j_gene: TRBJ1-1
v_gene: TRBV6-5
d_gene: .
len: 13
abundance: .
CDR3nt: TGTGCCAGCAGTTACCGGAGCTCGAATAGGGCTTTCTTT
CDR3aa: CASSYRSSNRAFF

j_gene: TRBJ2-2
v_gene: TRBV7-6
d_gene: .
len: 16
abundance: few
CDR3nt: TGTGCCAGCAGCGAGAGGATCCACACGAACACCGGGGAGCTGTTTTTT
CDR3aa: CASSERIHTNTGELFF

j_gene: TRBJ2-7
v_gene: TRBV29-1
d_gene: .
len: 11
abundance: few
CDR3nt: TGCAGCGCCGGGGTCGCTTACGAGCAGTACTTC
CDR3aa: CSAGVAYEQYF

j_gene: TRBJ1-5
v_gene: TRBV20-1
d_gene: .
len: 15
abundance: few
CDR3nt: TGCAGTGCGGGACCGGGACGGCTCTTCAATCAGCCCCAGCATTTT
CDR3aa: CSAGPGRLFNQPQHF